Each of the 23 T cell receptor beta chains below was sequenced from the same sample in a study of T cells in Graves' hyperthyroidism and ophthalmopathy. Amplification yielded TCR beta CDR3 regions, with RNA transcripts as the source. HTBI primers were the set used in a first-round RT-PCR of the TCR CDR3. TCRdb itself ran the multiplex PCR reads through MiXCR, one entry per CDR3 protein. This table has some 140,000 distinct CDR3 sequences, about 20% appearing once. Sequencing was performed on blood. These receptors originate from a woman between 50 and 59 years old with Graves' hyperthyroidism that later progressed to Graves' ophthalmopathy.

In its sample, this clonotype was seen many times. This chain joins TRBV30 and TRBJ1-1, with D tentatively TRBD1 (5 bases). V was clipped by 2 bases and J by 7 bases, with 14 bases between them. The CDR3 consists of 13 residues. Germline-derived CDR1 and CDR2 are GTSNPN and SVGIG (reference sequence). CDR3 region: CAWSTLGRGEAFF. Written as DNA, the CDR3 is TGTGCCTGGAGTACCCTGGGACGGGGTGAAGCTTTCTTT.

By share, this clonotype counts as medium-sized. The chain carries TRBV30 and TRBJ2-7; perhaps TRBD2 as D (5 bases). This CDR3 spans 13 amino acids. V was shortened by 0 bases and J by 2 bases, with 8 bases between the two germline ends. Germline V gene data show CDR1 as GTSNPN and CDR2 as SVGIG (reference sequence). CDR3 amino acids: CAWSVGMTYEQYF. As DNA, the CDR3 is TGTGCCTGGAGTGTCGGGATGACCTACGAGCAGTACTTC.

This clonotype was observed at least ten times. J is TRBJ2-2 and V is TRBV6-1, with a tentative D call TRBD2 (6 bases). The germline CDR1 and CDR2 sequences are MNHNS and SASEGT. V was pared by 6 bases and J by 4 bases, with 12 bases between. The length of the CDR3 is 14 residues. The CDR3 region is CASRQLAGTGELFF. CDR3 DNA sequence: TGTGCCAGCAGACAACTAGCTGGCACCGGGGAGCTGTTTTTT.

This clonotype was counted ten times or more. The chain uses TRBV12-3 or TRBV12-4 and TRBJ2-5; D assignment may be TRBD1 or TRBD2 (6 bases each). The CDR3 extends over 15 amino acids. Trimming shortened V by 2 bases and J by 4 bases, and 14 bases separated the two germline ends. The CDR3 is CASSLSWGARETQYF. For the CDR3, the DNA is TGTGCCAGCAGTTTATCATGGGGGGCCAGAGAGACCCAGTACTTC.

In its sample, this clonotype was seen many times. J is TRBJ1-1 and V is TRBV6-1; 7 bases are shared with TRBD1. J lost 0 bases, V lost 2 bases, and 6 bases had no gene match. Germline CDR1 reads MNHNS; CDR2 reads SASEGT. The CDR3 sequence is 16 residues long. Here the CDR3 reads CASSETRTGLNTEAFF. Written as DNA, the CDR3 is TGTGCCAGCAGTGAAACTCGGACAGGTCTGAACACTGAAGCTTTCTTT.

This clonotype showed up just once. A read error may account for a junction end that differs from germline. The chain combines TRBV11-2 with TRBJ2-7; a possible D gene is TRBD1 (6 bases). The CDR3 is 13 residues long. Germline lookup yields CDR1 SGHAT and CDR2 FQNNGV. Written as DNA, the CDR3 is TGTGCCAGCAGCCCACAGGGCACCTACGAGCAGTGCTTC. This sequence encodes CASSPQGTYEQCF.

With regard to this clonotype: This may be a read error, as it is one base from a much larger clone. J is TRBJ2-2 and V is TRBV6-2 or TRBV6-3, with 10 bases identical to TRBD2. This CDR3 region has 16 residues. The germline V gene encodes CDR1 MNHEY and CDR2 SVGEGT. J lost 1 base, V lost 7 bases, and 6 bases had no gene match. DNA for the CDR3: TGTGCCAGCAATCGAATAGCGGGAGGGAACACCGGGGAGCTGTTTTTT. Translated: CASNRIAGGNTGELFF.

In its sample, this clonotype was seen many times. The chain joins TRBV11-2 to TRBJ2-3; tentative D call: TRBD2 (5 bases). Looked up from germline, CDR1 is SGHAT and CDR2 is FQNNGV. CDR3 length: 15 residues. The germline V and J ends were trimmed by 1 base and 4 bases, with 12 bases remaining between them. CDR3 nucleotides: TGTGCCAGCAGCTTAGTGGGTAGCGCCTCAGATACGCAGTATTTT. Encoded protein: CASSLVGSASDTQYF.

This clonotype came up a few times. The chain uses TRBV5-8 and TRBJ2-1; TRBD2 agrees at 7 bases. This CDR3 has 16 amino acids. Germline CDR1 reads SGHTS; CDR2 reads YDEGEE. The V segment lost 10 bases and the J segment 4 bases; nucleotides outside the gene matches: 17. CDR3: CASTPNVLAAYNEQFF. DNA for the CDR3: TGTGCCTCGACCCCAAATGTTCTAGCGGCTTACAATGAGCAGTTCTTC.

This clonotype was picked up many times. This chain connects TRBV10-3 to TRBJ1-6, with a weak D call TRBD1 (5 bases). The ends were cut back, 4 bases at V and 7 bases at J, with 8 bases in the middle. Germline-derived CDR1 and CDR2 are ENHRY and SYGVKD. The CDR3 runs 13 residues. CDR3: CAISVQDNSPLHF. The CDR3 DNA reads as TGTGCCATCAGTGTACAGGACAATTCACCCCTCCACTTT.

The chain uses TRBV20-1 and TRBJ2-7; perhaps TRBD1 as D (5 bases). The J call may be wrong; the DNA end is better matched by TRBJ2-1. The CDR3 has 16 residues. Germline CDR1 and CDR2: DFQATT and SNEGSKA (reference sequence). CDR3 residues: CSARTERTYVVNEQFF. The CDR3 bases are TGCAGTGCTAGAACGGAGAGGACATATGTCGTAAACGAGCAGTTCTTC.

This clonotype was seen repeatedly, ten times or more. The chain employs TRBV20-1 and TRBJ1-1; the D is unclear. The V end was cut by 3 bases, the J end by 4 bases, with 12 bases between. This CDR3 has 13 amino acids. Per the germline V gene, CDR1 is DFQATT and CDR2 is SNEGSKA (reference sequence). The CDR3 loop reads CSASKGAFTEAFF. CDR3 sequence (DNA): TGCAGTGCTAGCAAGGGCGCGTTCACTGAAGCTTTCTTT.

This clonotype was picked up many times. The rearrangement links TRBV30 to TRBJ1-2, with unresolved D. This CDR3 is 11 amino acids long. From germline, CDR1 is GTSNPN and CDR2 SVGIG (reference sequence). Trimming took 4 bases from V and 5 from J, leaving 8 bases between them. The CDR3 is CAWKTDYGYTF. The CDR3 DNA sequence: TGTGCCTGGAAGACGGATTATGGCTACACCTTC.

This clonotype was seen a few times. CDR3: CSVEFLAERHYEQYF. DNA of the CDR3: TGCAGCGTTGAGTTTTTAGCGGAGCGGCACTACGAGCAGTACTTC. The chain couples TRBV29-1 to TRBJ2-7; tentative D call: TRBD2 (6 bases). The CDR3 has 15 residues. Germline-derived CDR1 and CDR2 are SQVTM and ANQGSEA. V gave up 3 bases and J gave up 3 bases, with 18 bases separating them.

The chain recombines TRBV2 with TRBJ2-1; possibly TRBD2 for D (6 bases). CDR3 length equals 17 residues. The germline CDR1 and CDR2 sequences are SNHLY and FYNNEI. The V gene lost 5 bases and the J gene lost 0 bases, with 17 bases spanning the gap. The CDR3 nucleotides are TGTGCCAGCAGTCCCATACTAGCCCCTAGCTCCTACAATGAGCAGTTCTTC. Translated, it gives CASSPILAPSSYNEQFF.

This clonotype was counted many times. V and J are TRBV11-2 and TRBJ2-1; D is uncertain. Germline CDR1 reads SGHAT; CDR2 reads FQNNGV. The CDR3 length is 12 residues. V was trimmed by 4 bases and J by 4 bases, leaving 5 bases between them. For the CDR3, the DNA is TGTGCCAGCAGCTCCTTTTACAATGAGCAGTTCTTC. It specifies CASSSFYNEQFF.

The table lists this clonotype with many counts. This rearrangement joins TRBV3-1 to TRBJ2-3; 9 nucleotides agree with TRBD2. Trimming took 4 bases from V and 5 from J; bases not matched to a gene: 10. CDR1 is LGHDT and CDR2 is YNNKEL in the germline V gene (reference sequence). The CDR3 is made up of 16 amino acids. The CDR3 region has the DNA TGTGCCAGCAGCCCAGCGGGAGGAGGAGGTCGAGATACGCAGTATTTT. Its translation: CASSPAGGGGRDTQYF.

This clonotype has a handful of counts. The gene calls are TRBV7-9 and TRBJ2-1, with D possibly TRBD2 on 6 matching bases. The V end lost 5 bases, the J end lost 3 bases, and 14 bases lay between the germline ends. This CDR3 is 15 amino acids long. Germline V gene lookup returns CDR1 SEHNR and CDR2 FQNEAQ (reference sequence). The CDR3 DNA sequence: TGTGCCAGCAGCCCGACCTCGGGGGACTACAATGAGCAGTTCTTC. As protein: CASSPTSGDYNEQFF.

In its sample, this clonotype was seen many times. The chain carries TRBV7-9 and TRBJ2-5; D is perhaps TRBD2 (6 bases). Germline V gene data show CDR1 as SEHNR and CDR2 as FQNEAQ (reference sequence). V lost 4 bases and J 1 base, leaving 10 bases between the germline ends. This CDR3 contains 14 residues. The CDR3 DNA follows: TGTGCCAGCAGCTATACTAGCAGCCAAGAGACCCAGTACTTC. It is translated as CASSYTSSQETQYF.

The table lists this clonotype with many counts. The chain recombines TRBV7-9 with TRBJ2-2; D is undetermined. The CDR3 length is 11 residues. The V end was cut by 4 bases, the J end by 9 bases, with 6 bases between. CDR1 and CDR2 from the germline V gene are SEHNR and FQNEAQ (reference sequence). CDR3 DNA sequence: TGTGCCAGCAGCTCCGGCCGGGAGCTGTTTTTT. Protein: CASSSGRELFF.

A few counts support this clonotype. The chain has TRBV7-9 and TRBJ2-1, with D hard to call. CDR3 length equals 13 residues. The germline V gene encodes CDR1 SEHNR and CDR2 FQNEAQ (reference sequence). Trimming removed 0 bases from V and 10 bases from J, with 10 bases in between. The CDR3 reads CASSLAEYGEQFF. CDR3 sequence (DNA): TGTGCCAGCAGCTTAGCGGAATATGGAGAGCAGTTCTTC. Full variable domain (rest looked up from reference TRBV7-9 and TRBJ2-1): DTGVSQNPRHKITKRGQNVTFRCDPISEHNRLYWYRQTLGQGPEFLTYFQNEAQLEKSRLLSDRFSAERPKGSFSTLEIQRTEQGDSAMYLCASSLAEYGEQFFGPGTRLTVL.

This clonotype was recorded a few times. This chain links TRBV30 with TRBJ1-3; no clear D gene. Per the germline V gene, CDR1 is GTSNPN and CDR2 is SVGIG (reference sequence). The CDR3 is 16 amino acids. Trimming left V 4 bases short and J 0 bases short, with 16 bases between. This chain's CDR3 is CAWTTPLSFSGNTIYF. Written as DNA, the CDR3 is TGTGCCTGGACCACACCCCTCAGCTTCTCTGGAAACACCATATATTTT.

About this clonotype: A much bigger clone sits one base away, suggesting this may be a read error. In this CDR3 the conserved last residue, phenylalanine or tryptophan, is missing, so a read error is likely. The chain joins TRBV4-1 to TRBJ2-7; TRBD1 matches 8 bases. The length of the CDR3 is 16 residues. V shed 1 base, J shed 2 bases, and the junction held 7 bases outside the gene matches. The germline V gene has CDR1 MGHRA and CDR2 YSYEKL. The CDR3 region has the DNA TGCGCCAGCAGCCAAGGTGGGACAGGCTTGACCTACGAGCAGTACTCC. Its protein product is CASSQGGTGLTYEQYS.